This note documents a single T cell receptor beta chain sequence. This sample was included in a study of blood T cell repertoires in COVID-19. TCRdb's copy holds only in-frame clones and misses some; the assay was immunoSEQ multiplex PCR. Of 150,000 to 200,000 clones in the sample, roughly 90% were seen once. The CDR3 spans 16 residues. Germline V CDR1 and CDR2: MDHEN, SYDVKM. Losses at the gene ends were 3 bases for V and 0 bases for J; bases not matched to a gene: 2. The receptor's source is a woman aged 70-85 years with acute or convalescent COVID-19. The sample taken for sequencing was peripheral blood. The V call is TRBV28, the J call TRBJ2-1, with 10 bases that match TRBD2. CDR3 coding DNA: TGTGCCAGCAGTTTCGCTAGCGGGAGCTCCTACAATGAGCAGTTCTTC. It encodes CASSFASGSSYNEQFF.